This TCR beta chain was retrieved from a study of tumor-infiltrating lymphocytes in localized non-small cell lung cancer. Study as a whole: Resected tumor was paired with non-adjacent uninvolved lung from the same patient. Study-wide results and limits: Tumor T-cell fraction was not associated with recurrence-free survival.

Turning to this clone: The antigen is unknown.

Here immunoSEQ multiplex PCR was the method, and the copy in TCRdb shows in-frame clones only, minus some. The sample records over 12,000 clones, 75% to 85% being singletons. The CDR3 is 14 residues long. With 5 bases clipped from V and 2 bases from J, the junction kept 3 bases outside the gene matches. The V gene's germline CDR1 is SEHNR and CDR2 FQNEAQ (reference sequence). Sequencing was done on a sample of lung tumor tissue. The clonotype was recovered from a human donor with non-small cell lung cancer. The chain has TRBV7-9 and TRBJ2-5; 9 bases are shared with TRBD2. Here the CDR3 DNA reads TGTGCCAGCAGCGTTAGCGGGAGACAAGAGACCCAGTACTTC. Its protein is CASSVSGRQETQYF.